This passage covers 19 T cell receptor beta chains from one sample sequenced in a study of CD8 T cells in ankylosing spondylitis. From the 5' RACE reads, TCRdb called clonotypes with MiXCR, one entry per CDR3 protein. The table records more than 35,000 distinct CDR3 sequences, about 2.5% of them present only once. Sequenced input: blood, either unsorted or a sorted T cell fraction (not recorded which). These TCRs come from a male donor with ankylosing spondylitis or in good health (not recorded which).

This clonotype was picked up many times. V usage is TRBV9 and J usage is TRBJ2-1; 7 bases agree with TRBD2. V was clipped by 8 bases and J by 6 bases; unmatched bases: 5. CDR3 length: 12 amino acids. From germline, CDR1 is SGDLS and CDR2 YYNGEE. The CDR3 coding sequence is TGTGCCAGTTCCAGGACTAGCAATGAGCAGTTCTTC. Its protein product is CASSRTSNEQFF.

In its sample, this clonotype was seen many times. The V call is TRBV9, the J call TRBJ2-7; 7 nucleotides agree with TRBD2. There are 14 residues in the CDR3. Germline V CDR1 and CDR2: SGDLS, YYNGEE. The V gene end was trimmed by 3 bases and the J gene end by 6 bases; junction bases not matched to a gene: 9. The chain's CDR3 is CASSAGTNHGEQYF. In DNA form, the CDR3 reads TGTGCCAGCAGCGCCGGGACTAATCACGGCGAGCAGTACTTC.

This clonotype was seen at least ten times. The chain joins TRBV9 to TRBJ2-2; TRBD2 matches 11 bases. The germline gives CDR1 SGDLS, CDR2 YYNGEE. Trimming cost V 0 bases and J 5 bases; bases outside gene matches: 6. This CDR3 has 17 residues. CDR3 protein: CASSVATSGRGTGELFF. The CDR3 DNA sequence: TGTGCCAGCAGCGTAGCTACTAGCGGGAGAGGGACCGGGGAGCTGTTTTTT.

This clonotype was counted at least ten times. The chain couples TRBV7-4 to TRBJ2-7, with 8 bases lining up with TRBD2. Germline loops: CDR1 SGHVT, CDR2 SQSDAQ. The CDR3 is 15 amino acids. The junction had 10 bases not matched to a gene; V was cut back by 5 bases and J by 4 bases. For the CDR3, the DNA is TGTGCCAGCAGCCCCCGAGGAAGCGGGAGATACGAGCAGTACTTC. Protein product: CASSPRGSGRYEQYF.

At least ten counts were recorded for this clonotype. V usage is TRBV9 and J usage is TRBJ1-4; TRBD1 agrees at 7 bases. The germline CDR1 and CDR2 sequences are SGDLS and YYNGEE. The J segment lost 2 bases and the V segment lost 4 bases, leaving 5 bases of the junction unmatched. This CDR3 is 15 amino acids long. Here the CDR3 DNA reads TGTGCCAGCAGCACCGCAGGGGGGACTAATGAAAAACTGTTTTTT. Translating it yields CASSTAGGTNEKLFF.

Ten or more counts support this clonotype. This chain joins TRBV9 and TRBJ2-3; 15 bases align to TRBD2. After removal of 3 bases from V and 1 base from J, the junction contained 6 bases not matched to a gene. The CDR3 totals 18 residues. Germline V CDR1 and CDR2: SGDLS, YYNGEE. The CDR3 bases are TGTGCCAGCAGCGCGGGACTAGCGGGAGGATTGGGCACAGATACGCAGTATTTT. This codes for CASSAGLAGGLGTDTQYF.

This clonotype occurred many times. For the CDR3, the DNA is TGTGCCAGCAGTATGGGGGGAATCAGCAATCAGCCCCAGCATTTT. Its protein product is CASSMGGISNQPQHF. The chain has TRBV6-1 and TRBJ1-5; weak D call: TRBD1 (5 bases). In germline, CDR1 is MNHNS, CDR2 SASEGT. V dropped 5 bases and J dropped 1 base, with 12 bases sitting between them. The CDR3 is 15 amino acids.

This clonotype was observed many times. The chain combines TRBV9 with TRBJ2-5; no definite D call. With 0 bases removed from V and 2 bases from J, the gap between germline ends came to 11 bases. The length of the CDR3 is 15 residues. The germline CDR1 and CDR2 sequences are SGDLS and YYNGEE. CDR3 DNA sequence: TGTGCCAGCAGCGTAGCCACGGGTGGACAAGAGACCCAGTACTTC. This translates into CASSVATGGQETQYF.

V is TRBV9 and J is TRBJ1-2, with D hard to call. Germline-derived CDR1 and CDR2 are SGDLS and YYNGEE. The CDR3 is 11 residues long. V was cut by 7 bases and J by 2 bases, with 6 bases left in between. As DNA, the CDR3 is TGTGCCAGCGGAGAGAACTATGGCTACACCTTC. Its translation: CASGENYGYTF.

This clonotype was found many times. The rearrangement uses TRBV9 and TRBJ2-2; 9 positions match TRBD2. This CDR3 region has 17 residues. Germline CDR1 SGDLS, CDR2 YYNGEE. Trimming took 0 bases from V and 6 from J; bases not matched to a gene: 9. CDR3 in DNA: TGTGCCAGCAGCGTAGCTACGCTAGCGGGATCATCCGGGGAGCTGTTTTTT. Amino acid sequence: CASSVATLAGSSGELFF.

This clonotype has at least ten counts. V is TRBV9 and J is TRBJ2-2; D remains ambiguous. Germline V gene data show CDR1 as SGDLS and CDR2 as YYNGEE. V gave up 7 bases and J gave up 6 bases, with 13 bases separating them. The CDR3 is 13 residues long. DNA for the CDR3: TGTGCCAGCTCGAAGGTGACGTCCGGGGAGCTGTTTTTT. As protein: CASSKVTSGELFF.

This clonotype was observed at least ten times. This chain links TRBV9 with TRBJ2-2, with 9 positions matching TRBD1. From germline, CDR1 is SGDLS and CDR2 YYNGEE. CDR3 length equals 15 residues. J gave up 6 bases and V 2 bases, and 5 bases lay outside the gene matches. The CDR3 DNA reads TGTGCCAGCAGCGTTGGACAGGGGACACCCGGGGAGCTGTTTTTT. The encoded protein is CASSVGQGTPGELFF.

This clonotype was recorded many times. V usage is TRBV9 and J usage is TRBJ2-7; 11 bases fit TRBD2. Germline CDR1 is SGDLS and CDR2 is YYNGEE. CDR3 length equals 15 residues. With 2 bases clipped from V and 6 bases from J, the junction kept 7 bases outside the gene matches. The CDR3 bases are TGTGCCAGCAGCGTCAGGCTAGCGGGAGGTGGCGAGCAGTACTTC. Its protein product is CASSVRLAGGGEQYF.

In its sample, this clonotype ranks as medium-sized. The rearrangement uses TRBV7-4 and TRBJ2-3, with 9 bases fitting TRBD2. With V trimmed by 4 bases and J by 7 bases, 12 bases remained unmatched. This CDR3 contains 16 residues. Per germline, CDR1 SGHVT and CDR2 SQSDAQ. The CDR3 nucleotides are TGTGCCAGCAGCTCGGTGCGGCGGGAGGGGCGAAATACGCAGTATTTT. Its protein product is CASSSVRREGRNTQYF. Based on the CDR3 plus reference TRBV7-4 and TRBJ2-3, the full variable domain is GAGVSQSPRYKVAKRGRDVALRCDSISGHVTLYWYRQTLGQGSEVLTYSQSDAQRDKSGRPSGRFSAERPERSVSTLKIQRTEQGDSAVYLCASSSVRREGRNTQYFGPGTRLTVL.

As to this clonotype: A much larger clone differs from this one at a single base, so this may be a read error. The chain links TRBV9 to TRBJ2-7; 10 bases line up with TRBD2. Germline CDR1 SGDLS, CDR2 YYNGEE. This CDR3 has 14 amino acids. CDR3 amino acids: CARSGASGSYEQYF. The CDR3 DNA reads TGTGCCAGAAGCGGGGCTAGCGGGAGCTACGAGCAGTACTTC.

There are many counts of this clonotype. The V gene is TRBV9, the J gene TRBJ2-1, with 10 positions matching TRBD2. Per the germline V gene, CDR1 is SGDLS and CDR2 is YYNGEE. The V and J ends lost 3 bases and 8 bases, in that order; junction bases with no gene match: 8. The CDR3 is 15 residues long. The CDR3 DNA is TGTGCCAGCAGCGACACTAGCGGGATGATCGATGAGCAGTTCTTC. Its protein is CASSDTSGMIDEQFF.

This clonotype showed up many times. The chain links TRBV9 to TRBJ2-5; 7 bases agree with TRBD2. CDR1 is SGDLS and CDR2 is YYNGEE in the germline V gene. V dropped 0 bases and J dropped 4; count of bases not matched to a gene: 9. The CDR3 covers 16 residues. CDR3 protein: CASSVGIGRRGETQYF. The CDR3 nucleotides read TGTGCCAGCAGCGTAGGAATCGGGAGGAGGGGAGAGACCCAGTACTTC.

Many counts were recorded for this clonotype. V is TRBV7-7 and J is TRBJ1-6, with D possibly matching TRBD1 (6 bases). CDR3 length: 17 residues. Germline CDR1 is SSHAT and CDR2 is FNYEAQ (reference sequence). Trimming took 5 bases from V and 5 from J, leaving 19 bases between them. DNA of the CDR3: TGTGCCAGCAGCCGAATGGGGAGGACAGTTAATAATTCACCCCTCCACTTT. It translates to CASSRMGRTVNNSPLHF.

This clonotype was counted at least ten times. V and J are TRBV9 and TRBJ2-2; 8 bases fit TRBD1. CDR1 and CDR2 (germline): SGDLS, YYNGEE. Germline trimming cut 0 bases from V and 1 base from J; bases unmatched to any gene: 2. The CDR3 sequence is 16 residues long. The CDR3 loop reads CASSVGGQGNTGELFF. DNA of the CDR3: TGTGCCAGCAGCGTAGGAGGACAGGGGAACACCGGGGAGCTGTTTTTT.